This T cell receptor (beta chain) was sequenced during a study of blood T cell repertoires in COVID-19. Across the study: The study drew acute and convalescent COVID-19 samples from the United States, Italy and Spain.

TCRdb's table, derived via immunoSEQ multiplex PCR, lists solely in-frame clones and lacks some. The sample contains some 170,000 clones, 75% to 85% of which appear only once. V was clipped by 4 bases and J by 6 bases; unmatched bases: 8. The CDR3 has 15 amino acids. Germline CDR1 is SEHNR and CDR2 is FQNEAQ (reference sequence). The TCR originated in a man aged 45-65 years who had recovered from COVID-19. The genes are TRBV7-9 and TRBJ2-1; 8 bases are a match to TRBD1. Sequencing was carried out using PBMCs or T cells enriched from blood (not recorded which). The CDR3 protein is CASSSLGTGSNEQFF. Written as DNA, the CDR3 is TGTGCCAGCAGCTCCCTGGGGACAGGTAGCAATGAGCAGTTCTTC.